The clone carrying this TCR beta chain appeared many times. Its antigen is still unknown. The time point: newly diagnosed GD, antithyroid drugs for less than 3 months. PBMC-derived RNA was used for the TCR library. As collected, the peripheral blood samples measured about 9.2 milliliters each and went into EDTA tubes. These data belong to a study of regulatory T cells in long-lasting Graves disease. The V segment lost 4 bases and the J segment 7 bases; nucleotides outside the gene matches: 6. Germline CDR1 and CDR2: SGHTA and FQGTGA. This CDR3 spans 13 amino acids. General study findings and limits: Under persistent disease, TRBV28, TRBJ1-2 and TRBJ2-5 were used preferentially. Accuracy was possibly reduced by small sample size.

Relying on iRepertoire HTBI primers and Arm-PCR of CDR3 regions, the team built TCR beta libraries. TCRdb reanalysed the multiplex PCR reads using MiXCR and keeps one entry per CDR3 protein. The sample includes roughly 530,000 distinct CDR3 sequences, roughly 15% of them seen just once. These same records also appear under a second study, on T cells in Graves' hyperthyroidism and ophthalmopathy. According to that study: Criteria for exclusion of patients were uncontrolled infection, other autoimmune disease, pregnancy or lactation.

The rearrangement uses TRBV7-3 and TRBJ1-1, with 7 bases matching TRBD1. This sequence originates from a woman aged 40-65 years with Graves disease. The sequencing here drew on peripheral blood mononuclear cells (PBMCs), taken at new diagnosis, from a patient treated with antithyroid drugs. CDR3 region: CASSSQGVGEAFF. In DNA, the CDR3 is TGTGCCAGCAGCTCTCAGGGGGTCGGTGAAGCTTTCTTT.